The clone carrying this T cell receptor beta chain was detected ten times or more. The target antigen is unknown. This sample stems from a study of early T cells in non-severe SARS-CoV-2 infection. Background on the study: Sequencing was performed on bulk RNA from unsorted whole blood, leaving chains unpaired.

Individual cDNA molecules were tagged with unique molecular identifiers. TCRdb reprocessed the 5' RACE reads via MiXCR and lists one record per CDR3 protein. The sample has 75,000 to 90,000 distinct CDR3 sequences, 15% seen once. Whole-study findings and limits: Lookups in VDJdb leaned toward anti-spike CD8 responses and missed private and CD4 specificities.

The CDR3 loop spans 12 amino acids. V was pared by 3 bases and J by 7 bases, with 10 bases between. Material: whole blood. This chain uses TRBV12-3 or TRBV12-4 with TRBJ2-7; no clear D gene. The sequence came from an adult who was a healthcare worker with PCR-confirmed SARS-CoV-2 infection or an uninfected control (not recorded which). CDR3: CASSFRYAEQYF. The CDR3 coding sequence is TGTGCCAGCAGTTTTAGATACGCTGAGCAGTACTTC.